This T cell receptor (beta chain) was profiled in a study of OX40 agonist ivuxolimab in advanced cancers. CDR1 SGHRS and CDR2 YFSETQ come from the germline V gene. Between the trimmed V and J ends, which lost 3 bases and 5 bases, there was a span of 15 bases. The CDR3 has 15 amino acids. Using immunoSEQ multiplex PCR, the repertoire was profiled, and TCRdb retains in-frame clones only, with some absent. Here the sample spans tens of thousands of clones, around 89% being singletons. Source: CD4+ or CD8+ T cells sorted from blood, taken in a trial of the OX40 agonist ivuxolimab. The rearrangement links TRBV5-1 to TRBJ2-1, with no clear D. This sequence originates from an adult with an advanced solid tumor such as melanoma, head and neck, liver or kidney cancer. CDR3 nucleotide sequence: TGCGCCAGCAGCTCCTTTCAGTCTTTGGACAATGAGCAGTTCTTC. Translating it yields CASSSFQSLDNEQFF.